These T cell receptor beta chains were read from a single sample in a study of response to subunit inactivated influenza vaccine. TCRdb itself ran the RT-PCR reads through MiXCR, one entry per CDR3 protein. The sample includes under 200,000 distinct CDR3 sequences, roughly 10% seen only once; the top ten take roughly 40%. Sequenced here: CD8+ T cells sorted from PBMCs, sampled around 25 months after vaccination. The receptors were sampled from a man aged 50 to 69 who received an inactivated influenza vaccine. Both conserved end residues are part of each CDR3. D genes are given only for firm matches. Clone size is stated in some rows and not others, as once, few, many or a class when expanded.

d_gene	v_gene	abundance	len	j_gene	CDR3aa	CDR3nt
TRBD1	TRBV29-1	many	15	TRBJ1-1	CSVGSMTGLGTEAFF	TGCAGCGTGGGTAGTATGACAGGGCTAGGCACTGAAGCTTTCTTT
TRBD1	TRBV10-1	-	16	TRBJ2-1	CASSEGPGGFYNEQFF	TGCGCCAGCAGTGAGGGGCCAGGGGGCTTCTACAATGAGCAGTTCTTC
-	TRBV29-1	-	12	TRBJ2-7	CSGSDGSCEQYF	TGCAGCGGTAGTGACGGCTCCTGCGAGCAGTACTTC
TRBD2	TRBV5-1	few	16	TRBJ2-2	CASSLGLAGLGGELFF	TGCGCCAGCAGCTTAGGACTAGCGGGCCTCGGCGGGGAGCTGTTTTTT
-	TRBV10-3	few	14	TRBJ2-7	CAISEYRDPYEQYF	TGTGCCATCAGTGAGTACAGGGATCCCTACGAGCAGTACTTC
-	TRBV4-1	-	17	TRBJ1-5	CASSQGMVGPSNQPQHF	TGCGCCAGCAGCCAAGGAATGGTCGGCCCCTCCAATCAGCCCCAGCATTTT
-	TRBV4-1	many	15	TRBJ1-2	CASSQDPDSLYGYTF	TGCGCCAGCAGCCAAGACCCAGACTCTCTCTATGGCTACACCTTC
TRBD1	TRBV10-3	-	18	TRBJ1-1	CAISEFGTGGDRNTEAFF	TGTGCCATCAGTGAGTTTGGGACAGGGGGCGACCGGAACACTGAAGCTTTCTTT
-	TRBV12-3/TRBV12-4	many	14	TRBJ2-7	CASSPGTPRYEQYF	TGTGCCAGCAGTCCCGGGACTCCCCGCTACGAGCAGTACTTC
-	TRBV4-3	few	14	TRBJ2-7	CASSQGGTGREQYF	TGCGCCAGCAGCCAAGGGGGAACAGGGCGGGAGCAGTACTTC
-	TRBV10-3	few	15	TRBJ2-4	CATNKGDIAKNIQYF	TGTGCCACAAACAAGGGTGATATAGCCAAAAACATTCAGTACTTC
-	TRBV14	few	14	TRBJ1-1	CASSQDVGYTEAFF	TGTGCCAGCAGCCAAGATGTGGGGTACACTGAAGCTTTCTTT
TRBD2	TRBV6-5	-	16	TRBJ2-5	CASSSSLAGGRETQYF	TGTGCCAGCAGTTCTTCTCTAGCGGGGGGGCGAGAGACCCAGTACTTC
-	TRBV29-1	-	14	TRBJ1-3	CSVESGDSGNTIYF	TGCAGCGTTGAGTCGGGGGACTCTGGAAACACCATATATTTT
-	TRBV7-9	many	14	TRBJ1-4	CASSLTGGSEKLFF	TGTGCCAGCAGCTTAACCGGGGGGAGTGAAAAACTGTTTTTT
TRBD2	TRBV7-8	-	16	TRBJ2-3	CASSLAASGSTDTQYF	TGTGCCAGCAGCTTGGCGGCTAGCGGGAGCACAGATACGCAGTATTTT
TRBD1	TRBV15	-	14	TRBJ2-7	CATSREGTGREQYF	TGTGCCACCAGCAGAGAAGGGACAGGTCGTGAGCAGTACTTC
TRBD1	TRBV29-1	few	14	TRBJ2-7	CSVEPRQGRYEQYF	TGCAGCGTTGAGCCGAGACAGGGTCGGTACGAGCAGTACTTC
-	TRBV20-1	many	14	TRBJ2-7	CSARRSRASYEQYF	TGCAGTGCTAGGAGGAGCAGGGCGTCCTACGAGCAGTACTTC
-	TRBV3-1	few	15	TRBJ2-7	CASSRTTDLTNEQYF	TGTGCCAGCAGCCGGACTACCGACTTGACGAACGAGCAGTACTTC
-	TRBV5-1	-	14	TRBJ1-1	CASSHAQGGTEAFF	TGCGCCAGCAGCCATGCACAGGGTGGAACTGAAGCTTTCTTT
-	TRBV18	few	14	TRBJ1-2	CASSPPQGGYGYTF	TGTGCCAGCTCACCCCCACAGGGCGGCTATGGCTACACCTTC
TRBD1	TRBV4-2	few	15	TRBJ2-7	CASSEGQAMTYEQYF	TGTGCCAGCAGCGAAGGACAGGCCATGACCTACGAGCAGTACTTC
-	TRBV4-1	few	15	TRBJ2-7	CASSQEGESQGEQYF	TGCGCCAGCAGCCAAGAGGGGGAGTCCCAGGGAGAGCAGTACTTC
-	TRBV5-1	-	16	TRBJ2-2	CASSLWPESNTGELFF	TGCGCCAGCAGCTTGTGGCCAGAATCGAACACCGGGGAGCTGTTTTTT
-	TRBV10-3	few	12	TRBJ2-7	CAISGPGYEQYF	TGTGCCATCAGTGGCCCGGGATACGAGCAGTACTTC
-	TRBV7-9	few	15	TRBJ2-5	CASSLVFGYQETQYF	TGTGCCAGCAGCTTAGTCTTTGGGTACCAAGAGACCCAGTACTTC
-	TRBV7-9	-	17	TRBJ2-2	CASSPPSTATNTGELFF	TGTGCCAGCAGCCCTCCCAGTACCGCAACGAACACCGGGGAGCTGTTTTTT
-	TRBV6-5	many	15	TRBJ2-6	CASSYRGTGANVLTF	TGTGCCAGCAGTTACCGGGGGACTGGGGCCAACGTCCTGACTTTC
-	TRBV7-9	-	16	TRBJ2-1	CASSQGDGLVALKQFF	TGTGCCAGCAGCCAAGGGGATGGTCTAGTCGCCCTTAAGCAGTTCTTC
-	TRBV5-1	few	15	TRBJ2-1	CASSLAWGSHNEQFF	TGCGCCAGCAGCTTGGCCTGGGGCAGCCACAATGAGCAGTTCTTC
-	TRBV4-3	-	16	TRBJ1-2	CASSQDIGQRYYGYTF	TGCGCCAGCAGCCAAGATATTGGACAGCGTTACTATGGCTACACCTTC
-	TRBV20-1	few	12	TRBJ1-5	CSARMRNQPQHF	TGCAGTGCTAGAATGCGCAATCAGCCCCAGCATTTT
-	TRBV29-1	many	16	TRBJ2-2	CSVERSQGSSTGELFF	TGCAGCGTTGAAAGGTCTCAGGGTTCGAGCACCGGGGAGCTGTTTTTT
TRBD1	TRBV28	-	14	TRBJ2-7	CASSSGTGGGEQYF	TGTGCCAGCAGTTCAGGGACAGGGGGTGGGGAGCAGTACTTC
-	TRBV6-5	-	15	TRBJ2-2	CASSYLQAYTGELFF	TGTGCCAGCAGTTACTTACAGGCCTACACCGGGGAGCTGTTTTTT
-	TRBV4-3	-	13	TRBJ1-3	CASSPLIGNTIYF	TGCGCCAGCAGCCCCTTAATTGGGAACACCATATATTTT
-	TRBV6-2/TRBV6-3	-	15	TRBJ2-7	CASSNTRSFADEQYF	TGTGCCAGCAGTAACACGCGGTCTTTTGCCGACGAGCAGTACTTC
-	TRBV7-9	many	12	TRBJ1-1	CASSLGPTEAFF	TGTGCCAGCAGCTTAGGGCCCACTGAAGCTTTCTTT
-	TRBV20-1	many	14	TRBJ2-1	CSASEGQEYNEQFF	TGCAGTGCTAGTGAGGGACAAGAGTACAATGAGCAGTTCTTC
TRBD2	TRBV24-1	many	17	TRBJ2-1	CATSAPVGTSGYNEQFF	TGTGCCACCAGTGCGCCCGTTGGGACTAGCGGTTACAATGAGCAGTTCTTC
TRBD1	TRBV5-6	-	16	TRBJ2-1	CASSLPSGQGGNEQFF	TGTGCCAGCAGCTTACCCTCCGGACAGGGCGGCAATGAGCAGTTCTTC
-	TRBV7-6	-	14	TRBJ1-1	CASSPIGTFLGGFF	TGTGCCAGCAGCCCCATAGGGACCTTCCTAGGGGGTTTCTTT
-	TRBV27	-	12	TRBJ1-1	CASRHPGTEAFF	TGTGCCAGCAGACACCCGGGCACTGAAGCTTTCTTT
TRBD1	TRBV29-1	many	12	TRBJ2-7	CSARTGDYEQYF	TGCAGCGCTCGGACAGGGGACTACGAGCAGTACTTC
-	TRBV4-1	-	13	TRBJ2-7	CASSRGAGYEQYF	TGCGCCAGCAGCCGAGGTGCGGGCTACGAGCAGTACTTC
TRBD1	TRBV6-1	-	14	TRBJ2-5	CASSRGQGQETQYF	TGTGCCAGCAGCCGAGGACAGGGTCAAGAGACCCAGTACTTC
TRBD2	TRBV20-1	-	14	TRBJ2-1	CSASSLAGGYEQFF	TGCAGTGCTAGTTCACTAGCGGGGGGCTATGAGCAGTTCTTC